Listed here are 10 T cell receptor beta chains from one sample, sequenced in a study of vaccination and CD4 T cells after COVID-19 (dated by TCRdb to the early 2020s). Library construction relied on PCR. TCRdb lists the instrument as Illumina iSeq 100. TCR sequencing of DNA from cultured CD4+ T cells used the Oncomine TCR Beta short-read assay at the Johns Hopkins FTIC core. TCRdb handled the public reads itself, with Q25 trimming in fastp and clone calling in MiXCR, and kept productive beta chains. Rows with one shared CDR3 protein collapse into an entry with the most common genes and DNA. The sample records roughly 8,400 distinct CDR3 sequences, about 41% of which are singletons. The biggest ten clones account for approximately 10% of the sample. Which antigens these TCRs recognize remains unknown. The treatment or condition label of this sample denotes: roughly ten-day PBMC culture with coronavirus spike peptide pools or control peptides (ViraFEST assay). CD4+ T cells from unexposed donors were collected before the COVID-19 pandemic (2011-2018).

Sequenced: CD4+ T cells from blood, cultured in vitro. These TCRs come from a human donor in good health.

V gene TRBV2 combines with J gene TRBJ2-5, with 12 bases fitting TRBD2. Germline V CDR1 and CDR2: SNHLY, FYNNEI. This CDR3 spans 15 amino acids. V lost 7 bases, J lost 3 bases, and 6 bases stayed unmatched. In DNA form, the CDR3 reads TGTGCCAGCACTAGCGGGGGGGCCGGGAAAGAGACCCAGTACTTC. Encoded protein: CASTSGGAGKETQYF.

Comment on this clonotype: At one end the junction does not follow the germline gene, possibly because of a read error. The V and J genes are TRBV7-9 and TRBJ2-5; 7 nucleotides line up with TRBD1. The CDR3 is 14 residues long. Germline CDR1 is SEHNR and CDR2 is FQNEAQ (reference sequence). This CDR3 reads CASSPGTDQETQYF. The CDR3 coding sequence is TGCGCCAGCAGCCCTGGGACAGACCAAGAGACCCAGTACTTC.

The rearrangement links TRBV6-1 to TRBJ1-2; tentative D call: TRBD1 (5 bases). CDR1 is MNHNS and CDR2 is SASEGT in the germline V gene. The ends were cut back, 4 bases at V and 0 bases at J, with 15 bases in the middle. The CDR3 loop spans 16 amino acids. DNA for the CDR3: TGTGCCAGCAGTGGAGATATGGGGCGGGCTAACTATGGCTACACCTTC. Its translation: CASSGDMGRANYGYTF.

This chain joins TRBV12-5 and TRBJ1-1, with D tentatively TRBD1 (6 bases). The germline V gene has CDR1 LGHNT and CDR2 FRNRAP. The CDR3 totals 12 residues. V was clipped by 6 bases and J by 8 bases, with 13 bases between them. The CDR3 loop is CASGPDRQEAFF. The CDR3 coding sequence is TGTGCTAGTGGCCCGGACAGACAAGAAGCTTTCTTT. Based on the CDR3 plus reference TRBV12-5 and TRBJ1-1, the full variable domain is DARVTQTPRHKVTEMGQEVTMRCQPILGHNTVFWYRQTMMQGLELLAYFRNRAPLDDSGMPKDRFSAEMPDATLATLKIQPSEPRDSAVYFCASGPDRQEAFFGQGTRLTVV.

The chain couples TRBV12-3 or TRBV12-4 to TRBJ2-7; 13 bases line up with TRBD2. The CDR3 sequence is 16 residues long. With V trimmed by 4 bases and J by 4 bases, 7 bases remained unmatched. The CDR3 is CASSSRLAGGVYEQYF. CDR3 bases: TGTGCCAGCAGTTCACGACTAGCGGGAGGCGTTTACGAGCAGTACTTC.

The chain is built from TRBV6-1 and TRBJ2-7; D is undetermined. The CDR3 runs 14 residues. V was cut by 10 bases and J by 0 bases, with 16 bases left in between. The V gene's germline CDR1 is MNHNS and CDR2 SASEGT. The CDR3 reads CANSRTDRSYEQYF. The CDR3 coding sequence is TGTGCCAACAGCCGGACGGATCGCTCCTACGAGCAGTACTTC.

V and J are TRBV12-3 or TRBV12-4 and TRBJ2-1; D is unresolved. Deletions cut 7 bases from V and 6 bases from J, with 22 bases between. The CDR3 length is 16 residues. The CDR3 nucleotides read TGTGCCAGCAACCAAAAACGGGTCTACTGGGGCAATGAGCAGTTCTTC. This gives the protein CASNQKRVYWGNEQFF.

The chain is built from TRBV12-3 or TRBV12-4 and TRBJ1-1; D unresolved. There are 14 residues in the CDR3. Trimming pared 5 bases from V and 1 base from J, leaving 11 bases between. The CDR3 DNA reads as TGTGCCAGCAGTCTCCCACCAGGGAACACTGAAGCTTTCTTT. As protein: CASSLPPGNTEAFF.

The chain recombines TRBV28 with TRBJ2-3; the D is unclear. CDR1 and CDR2 from the germline V gene are MDHEN and SYDVKM. Trimming took off 1 base at V and 0 bases at J, with 11 bases between the two ends. The CDR3 consists of 16 residues. CDR3 sequence: CASSLYGRPSTDTQYF. CDR3 bases: TGTGCCAGCAGTTTATACGGACGGCCGAGCACAGATACGCAGTATTTT.

The CDR3 protein is CASSLDPGGSYEQYF. The CDR3 DNA sequence: TGTGCCAGCAGCTTAGATCCGGGGGGCTCCTACGAGCAGTACTTC. The V and J genes are TRBV7-2 and TRBJ2-7; TRBD2 matches at 7 bases. V was clipped by 1 base and J by 0 bases; unmatched bases: 3. Germline values: CDR1 SGHTA, CDR2 FQGNSA. This CDR3 comprises 15 residues. The whole variable domain, remainder taken from reference TRBV7-2 and TRBJ2-7, is GAGVSQSPSNKVTEKGKDVELRCDPISGHTALYWYRQSLGQGLEFLIYFQGNSAPDKSGLPSDRFSAERTGGSVSTLTIQRTQQEDSAVYLCASSLDPGGSYEQYFGPGTRLTVT.